This T cell receptor beta chain appears in the sequencing data of a study of T cells in lung cancer brain metastases. Study background: Among the roughly 21 patients, 15 to 18 reported tobacco use, median 40 pack-years.

Study outcomes and limitations: Few clones were shared between paired lesions (mean Morisita approximately 0.25); most were lesion-specific. Compared with paired primaries, brain metastases showed fewer unique productive clones (approximately 1,500 versus 4,500).

Sequencing was performed with immunoSEQ multiplex PCR; in TCRdb, only in-frame clones are kept and a portion is missing. The sample contains some 4,500 clones, about 88% of which appear only once. As regards this clone: Its target is unknown.

The CDR3 consists of 13 residues. CDR1 and CDR2 from the germline V gene are GTSNPN and SVGIG (reference sequence). Trimming took off 0 bases at V and 8 bases at J, with 10 bases between the two ends. Input material: tumor tissue from the primary lung tumor. The J gene is TRBJ2-2, the V gene TRBV30; D perhaps matches TRBD2 (7 bases). This clonotype was sampled from a woman between 45 and 60 years old with non-small cell lung cancer. Written as DNA, the CDR3 is TGTGCCTGGAGTGTACAGGGAGGGGGGGAGCTGTTTTTT. Translating gives CAWSVQGGGELFF. Variable domain in full (rest from reference TRBV30 and TRBJ2-2): SQTIHQWPATLVQPVGSPLSLECTVEGTSNPNLYWYRQAAGRGLQLLFYSVGIGQISSEVPQNLSASRPQDRQFILSSKKLLLSDSGFYLCAWSVQGGGELFFGEGSRLTVL.